Shown below are 17 T cell receptor beta chains from a single sample sequenced in a study of T cells after yellow fever vaccination. TCRdb re-called the 5' RACE reads through MiXCR, storing one row per CDR3 protein. The sample has roughly 260,000 distinct CDR3 sequences; over 10% are singletons. The sequences come from CD4+ T cells sorted from PBMCs, collected 45 days after the yellow fever booster vaccination. The receptor set was obtained from a man aged 30 to 45 who received the YFV17D yellow fever vaccine.

The V gene is TRBV3-1, the J gene TRBJ2-7, with 9 nucleotides matching TRBD1. Germline assignment: CDR1 LGHDT and CDR2 YNNKEL (reference sequence). Trimming cost V 4 bases and J 6 bases; bases outside gene matches: 7. The CDR3 spans 14 residues. CDR3 DNA sequence: TGTGCCAGCAGCCGGGACAGGGCCGGTTTCGAGCAGTACTTC. Its protein is CASSRDRAGFEQYF.

This clonotype was counted between two and nine times. The V and J genes are TRBV24-1 and TRBJ2-1; no reliable D call. The V end was cut by 4 bases, the J end by 9 bases, with 12 bases between. CDR3 length: 13 residues. The germline CDR1 and CDR2 sequences are KGHDR and SFDVKD. CDR3 sequence: CATSERYRSEQFF. CDR3 coding DNA: TGTGCCACCAGTGAGCGTTATCGGAGTGAGCAGTTCTTC.

The chain carries TRBV5-1 and TRBJ2-1, with a weak D call TRBD2 (6 bases). Germline CDR1 SGHRS, CDR2 YFSETQ. Trimming pared 0 bases from V and 5 bases from J, leaving 12 bases between. The CDR3 covers 15 residues. CDR3 sequence reads: CASSLEASAHNEQFF. In DNA form, the CDR3 reads TGCGCCAGCAGCTTGGAGGCTAGCGCCCACAATGAGCAGTTCTTC.

This clonotype appeared a few times. A read error may produce the germline difference seen at one junction end. The chain carries TRBV7-9 and TRBJ2-7; D may be TRBD2 (5 bases). This CDR3 is built from 13 residues. CDR1 and CDR2 (germline): SEHNR, FQNEAQ (reference sequence). CDR3 nucleotides: TGTGCCAGCAGCTCCGCGCCCGGGGTGCAGGTCAACTTC. This translates into CASSSAPGVQVNF.

This clonotype was seen only once. The chain is built from TRBV29-1 and TRBJ2-7, with 9 bases lining up with TRBD2. V shed 4 bases and J 6 bases; nucleotides not matched to a gene: 10. CDR3 length: 14 amino acids. Germline V gene data show CDR1 as SQVTM and CDR2 as ANQGSEA. CDR3 region: CSVVPSGRFSEQYF. For the CDR3, the DNA is TGCAGCGTTGTTCCGAGCGGGAGGTTTTCCGAGCAGTACTTC.

This clonotype occurred a few times. This chain connects TRBV4-2 to TRBJ2-7; 11 bases are shared with TRBD2. The CDR3 contains 19 residues. The germline V gene encodes CDR1 LGHNA and CDR2 YNFKEQ. J lost 2 bases, V lost 4 bases, and 16 bases had no gene match. CDR3 nucleotides: TGTGCCAGCAGCCCTCAAAATCGCGGGACTAGCGGATCCGCCTACGAGCAGTACTTC. Translation: CASSPQNRGTSGSAYEQYF.

This clonotype was found many times. The gene calls are TRBV5-1 and TRBJ2-3, with a weak D call TRBD2 (6 bases). V lost 2 bases and J 3 bases, leaving 19 bases between the germline ends. The CDR3 length is 17 residues. Germline CDR1 is SGHRS and CDR2 is YFSETQ. The CDR3 DNA sequence: TGCGCCAGCAGCTTCGAAGGGACTCCCTTTGGGACAGATACGCAGTATTTT. Translated, it gives CASSFEGTPFGTDTQYF.

This clonotype was found a few times. This rearrangement joins TRBV12-3 or TRBV12-4 to TRBJ2-1; 13 bases are shared with TRBD2. Trimming cost V 7 bases and J 9 bases; bases outside gene matches: 9. The CDR3 covers 15 residues. The DNA of the CDR3 is TGTGCCAGCACCATGTTACTAGCGGGGGGGTCTGAGCAGTTCTTC. Translating gives CASTMLLAGGSEQFF.

This chain connects TRBV4-3 to TRBJ1-2; D unclear. Germline-derived CDR1 and CDR2 are LGHNA and YSLEER. Trimming removed 0 bases from V and 7 bases from J, with 18 bases in between. The CDR3 loop spans 16 amino acids. CDR3 sequence (DNA): TGCGCCAGCAGCCAAGATGCCTCGGTGGTTTCGGGTGGCTACACCTTC. Its protein is CASSQDASVVSGGYTF.

This clonotype was recorded a few times. The CDR3 coding sequence is TGCGCCAGCAGCCAAGATCCACAGGGCGGGAGCTCTGGGGCCAACGTCCTGACTTTC. This sequence encodes CASSQDPQGGSSGANVLTF. This chain joins TRBV4-3 and TRBJ2-6; possible D gene TRBD2, 7 bases. Germline lookup yields CDR1 LGHNA and CDR2 YSLEER. V lost 0 bases and J 0 bases, leaving 15 bases between the germline ends. The CDR3 contains 19 residues.

V usage is TRBV7-2 and J usage is TRBJ2-1; D gene ambiguous. The ends were cut back, 5 bases at V and 4 bases at J, with 15 bases in the middle. Germline loops: CDR1 SGHTA, CDR2 FQGNSA. CDR3 length equals 15 residues. This chain's CDR3 is CASSVRASGYNEQFF. In DNA, the CDR3 is TGTGCCAGCAGCGTCCGGGCCTCGGGTTACAATGAGCAGTTCTTC.

This clonotype has a handful of counts. An end of the junction does not agree with germline; a read error may underlie this. The rearrangement links TRBV29-1 to TRBJ2-1, with no clear D. From germline, CDR1 is SQVTM and CDR2 ANQGSEA. This CDR3 spans 14 amino acids. The DNA of the CDR3 is TGCAGCGTTGGGGCGGCACGCTCCTACAATGAGCTGTTCTTC. It translates to CSVGAARSYNELFF.

The J gene is TRBJ2-1, the V gene TRBV5-1; TRBD2 aligns across 13 bases. This CDR3 comprises 15 residues. After removal of 6 bases from V and 5 bases from J, the junction contained 5 bases not matched to a gene. From germline, CDR1 is SGHRS and CDR2 YFSETQ. CDR3 region: CASTGLAGAHNEQFF. CDR3 bases: TGCGCCAGCACCGGACTAGCGGGAGCCCACAATGAGCAGTTCTTC.

This clonotype was seen more than once but under ten times. J is TRBJ2-1 and V is TRBV3-1; TRBD2 matches at 13 bases. Trimming removed 3 bases from V and 5 bases from J; junction bases left unmatched: 10. CDR1 and CDR2 from the germline V gene are LGHDT and YNNKEL (reference sequence). This CDR3 comprises 18 residues. CDR3 sequence: CASSQPKGLAGLNNEQFF. The CDR3 region has the DNA TGTGCCAGCAGCCAGCCCAAGGGACTAGCGGGGCTTAACAATGAGCAGTTCTTC.

This clonotype has only a few counts. The rearrangement links TRBV12-3 or TRBV12-4 to TRBJ2-3, with D unresolved. V lost 1 base, J lost 0 bases, and 8 bases lay in between. CDR3 length: 15 residues. The CDR3 protein is CASSLDSTSTDTQYF. The CDR3 nucleotides are TGTGCCAGCAGTTTAGATTCGACTAGCACAGATACGCAGTATTTT.

This clonotype was observed many times. This sequence joins TRBV4-3 and TRBJ1-3; D ambiguous. The CDR3 loop spans 17 amino acids. V was trimmed by 0 bases and J by 0 bases, leaving 12 bases between them. CDR1 LGHNA and CDR2 YSLEER come from the germline V gene. CDR3 sequence (DNA): TGCGCCAGCAGCCAAGATGTGTCGAGCCGCTCTGGAAACACCATATATTTT. It yields the protein CASSQDVSSRSGNTIYF.

The chain employs TRBV7-2 and TRBJ2-1, with TRBD1 matching over 12 bases. The V and J ends lost 5 bases and 7 bases, in that order; junction bases with no gene match: 6. The CDR3 is made up of 15 amino acids. Germline V lookup: CDR1 SGHTA, CDR2 FQGNSA. CDR3 sequence: CASSMGQGAFNEQFF. The CDR3 DNA follows: TGTGCCAGCAGCATGGGACAGGGGGCGTTTAATGAGCAGTTCTTC.